This T cell receptor (beta chain) was obtained from a study of blood T cell repertoires in COVID-19. Study information: From the United States, Italy and Spain came samples of acute and convalescent COVID-19.

Sequenced by immunoSEQ multiplex PCR; TCRdb stores in-frame clones only, minus some. The sample includes 350,000 to 450,000 clones, around nine tenths of them seen just once. This clonotype was sampled from a human donor in a cohort sampled during active COVID-19. Sequencing was carried out using peripheral blood.

CDR3 in amino acids: CASSQSGTGPNSPLHF. As DNA, the CDR3 is TGTGCCAGCAGCCAATCGGGGACAGGGCCAAATTCACCCCTCCACTTT. The chain links TRBV3-1 (or the pseudogene TRBV3-2) to TRBJ1-6; 9 bases agree with TRBD1. The V gene end was trimmed by 2 bases and the J gene end by 7 bases; junction bases not matched to a gene: 6. CDR1 is LGHDT, CDR2 YNNKEL, per germline (reference sequence). This CDR3 has 16 residues.